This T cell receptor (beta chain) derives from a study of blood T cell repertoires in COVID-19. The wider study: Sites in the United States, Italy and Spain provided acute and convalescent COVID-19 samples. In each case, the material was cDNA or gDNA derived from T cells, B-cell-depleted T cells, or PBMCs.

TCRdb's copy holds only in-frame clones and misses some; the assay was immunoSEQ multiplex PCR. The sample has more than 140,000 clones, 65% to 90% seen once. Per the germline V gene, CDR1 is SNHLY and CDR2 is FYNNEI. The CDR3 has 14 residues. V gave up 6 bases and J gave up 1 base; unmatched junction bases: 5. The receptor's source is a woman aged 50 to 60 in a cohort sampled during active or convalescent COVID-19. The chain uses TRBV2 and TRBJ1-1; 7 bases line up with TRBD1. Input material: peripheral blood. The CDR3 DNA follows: TGTGCCAGCAGCCTACAGGGGCGGAACACTGAAGCTTTCTTT. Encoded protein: CASSLQGRNTEAFF.